This TCR beta chain was captured in a study of cytomegalovirus exposure and HLA in healthy donors. The wider study: In terms of ancestry, the Caucasian-associated cluster contained more than 65% of the roughly 360 genotyped donors.

About this clone itself: The antigen is unknown.

Whole-study findings and limits: In vitro work confirmed that a few CMV-associated chains recognize CMV antigens. In a later analysis, TCR beta V- and J-gene trimming showed a link to a missense DCLRE1C variant. Most TCRs appeared rarely, but some public TCRs recurred in many donors.

It was with 60 Vbeta and 13 Jbeta primers that the PCR ran. Clones were read by immunoSEQ multiplex PCR, and TCRdb kept only the in-frame ones, dropping some. The table has approximately 95,000 clones, around 84% seen once. Sequenced material: PBMCs. The sequence was collected from a middle-aged woman in good health and CMV-seropositive.

CDR3 region: CASSHDGSSYEQYF. CDR3 sequence (DNA): TGTGCCAGCAGCCATGATGGGAGCTCCTACGAGCAGTACTTC. This rearrangement joins TRBV5-4 to TRBJ2-7; D may be TRBD2 (5 bases). This CDR3 contains 14 residues. Germline values: CDR1 SGHNT, CDR2 YYREEE (reference sequence). Deletions cut 4 bases from V and 0 bases from J, with 11 bases between. Supplemented by reference TRBV5-4 and TRBJ2-7, the full variable domain reads ETGVTQSPTHLIKTRGQQVTLRCSSQSGHNTVSWYQQALGQGPQFIFQYYREEENGRGNFPPRFSGLQFPNYSSELNVNALELDDSALYLCASSHDGSSYEQYFGPGTRLTVT.